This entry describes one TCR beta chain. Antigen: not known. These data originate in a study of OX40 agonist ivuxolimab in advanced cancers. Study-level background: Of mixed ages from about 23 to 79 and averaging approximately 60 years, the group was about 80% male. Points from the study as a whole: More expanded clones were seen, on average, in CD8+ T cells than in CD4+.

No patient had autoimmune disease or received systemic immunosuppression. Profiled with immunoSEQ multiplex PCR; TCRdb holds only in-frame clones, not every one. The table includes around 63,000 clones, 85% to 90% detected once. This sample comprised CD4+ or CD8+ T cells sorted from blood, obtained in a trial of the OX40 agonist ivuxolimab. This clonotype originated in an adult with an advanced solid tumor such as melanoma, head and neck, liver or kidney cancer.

The CDR3 loop reads CASRLAELSYEQYF. CDR3 in DNA: TGCGCCAGCAGACTAGCCGAACTCTCCTACGAGCAGTACTTC. The chain employs TRBV10-2 and TRBJ2-7; maybe TRBD2 (6 bases). Trimming cost V 6 bases and J 0 bases, with 12 bases left between them. The CDR3 is 14 amino acids. Germline assignment: CDR1 WSHSY and CDR2 SAAADI.